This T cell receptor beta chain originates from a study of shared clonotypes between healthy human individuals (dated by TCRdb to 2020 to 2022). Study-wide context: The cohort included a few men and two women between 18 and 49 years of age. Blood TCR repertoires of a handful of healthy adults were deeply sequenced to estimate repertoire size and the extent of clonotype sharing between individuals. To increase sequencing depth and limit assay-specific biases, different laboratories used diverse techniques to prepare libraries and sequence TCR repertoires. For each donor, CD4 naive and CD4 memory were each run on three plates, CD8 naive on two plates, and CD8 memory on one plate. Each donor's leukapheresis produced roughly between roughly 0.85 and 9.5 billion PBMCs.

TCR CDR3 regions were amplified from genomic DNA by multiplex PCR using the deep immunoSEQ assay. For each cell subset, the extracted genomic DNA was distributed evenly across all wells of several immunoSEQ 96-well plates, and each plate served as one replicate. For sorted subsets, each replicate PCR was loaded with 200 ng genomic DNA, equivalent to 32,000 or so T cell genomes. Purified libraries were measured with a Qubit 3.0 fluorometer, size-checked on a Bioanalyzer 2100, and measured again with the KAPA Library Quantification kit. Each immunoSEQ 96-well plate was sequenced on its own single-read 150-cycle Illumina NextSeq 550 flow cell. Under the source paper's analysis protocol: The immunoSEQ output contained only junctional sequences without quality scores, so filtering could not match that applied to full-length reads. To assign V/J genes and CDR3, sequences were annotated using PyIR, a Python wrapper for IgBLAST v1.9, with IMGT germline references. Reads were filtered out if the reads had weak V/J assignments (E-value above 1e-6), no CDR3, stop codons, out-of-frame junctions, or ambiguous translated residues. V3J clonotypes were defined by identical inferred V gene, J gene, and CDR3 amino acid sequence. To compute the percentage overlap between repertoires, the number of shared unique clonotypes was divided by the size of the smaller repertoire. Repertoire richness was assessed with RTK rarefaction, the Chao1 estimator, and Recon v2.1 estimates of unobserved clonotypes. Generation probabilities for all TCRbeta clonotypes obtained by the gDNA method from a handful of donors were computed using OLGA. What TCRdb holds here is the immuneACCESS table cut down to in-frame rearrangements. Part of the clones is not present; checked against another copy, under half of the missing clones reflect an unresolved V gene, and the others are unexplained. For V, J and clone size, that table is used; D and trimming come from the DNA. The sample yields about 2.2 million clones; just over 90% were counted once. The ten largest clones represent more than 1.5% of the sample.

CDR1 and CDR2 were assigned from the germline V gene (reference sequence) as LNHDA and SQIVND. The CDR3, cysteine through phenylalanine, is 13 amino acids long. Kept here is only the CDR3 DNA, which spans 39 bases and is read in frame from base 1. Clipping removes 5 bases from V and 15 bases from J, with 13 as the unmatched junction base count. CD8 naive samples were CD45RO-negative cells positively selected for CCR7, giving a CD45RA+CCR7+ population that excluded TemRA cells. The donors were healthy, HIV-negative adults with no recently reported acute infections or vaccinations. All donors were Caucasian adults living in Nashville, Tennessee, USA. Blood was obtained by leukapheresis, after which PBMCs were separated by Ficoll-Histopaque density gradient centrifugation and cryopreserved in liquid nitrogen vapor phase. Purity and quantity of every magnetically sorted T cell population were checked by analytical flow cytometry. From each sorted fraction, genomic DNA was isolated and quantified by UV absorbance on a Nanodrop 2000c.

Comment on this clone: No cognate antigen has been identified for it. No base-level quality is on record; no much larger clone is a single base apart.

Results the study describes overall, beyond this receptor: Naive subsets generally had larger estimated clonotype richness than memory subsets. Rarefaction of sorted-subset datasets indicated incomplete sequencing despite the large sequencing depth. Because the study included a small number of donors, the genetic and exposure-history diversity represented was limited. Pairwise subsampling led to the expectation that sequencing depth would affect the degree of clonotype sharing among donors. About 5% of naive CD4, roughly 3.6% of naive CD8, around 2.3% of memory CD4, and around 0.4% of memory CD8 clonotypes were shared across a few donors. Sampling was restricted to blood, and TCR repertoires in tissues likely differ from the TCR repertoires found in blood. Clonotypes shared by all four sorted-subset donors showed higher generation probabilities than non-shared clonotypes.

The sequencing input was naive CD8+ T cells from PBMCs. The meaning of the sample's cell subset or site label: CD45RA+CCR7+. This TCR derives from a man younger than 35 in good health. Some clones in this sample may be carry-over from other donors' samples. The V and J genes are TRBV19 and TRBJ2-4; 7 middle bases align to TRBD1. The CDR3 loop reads CASSPGTVGFLYF. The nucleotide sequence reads TGTGCCAGTAGTCCGGGGACAGTCGGTTTTCTGTACTTC.